The rows below give T cell receptor beta chains drawn from one sample of a study of CD8 T cells in ankylosing spondylitis. Each CDR3 protein is one row after TCRdb ran MiXCR on the 5' RACE reads. The sample consists of around 230,000 distinct CDR3 sequences, approximately 8% of them appearing once. The sequenced sample was blood, either unsorted or a sorted T cell fraction (not recorded which). The receptor source for this set is a female donor with ankylosing spondylitis or in good health (not recorded which). CDR3s include the opening cysteine and the closing phenylalanine or tryptophan. A D gene is named only where the DNA matches it firmly. Where a row states a size, it is once, few, many or the class of an expanded clone; other rows omit it.

j_call | d_call | v_call | clone_size | cdr3_nt | cdr3_aa
TRBJ1-1 | TRBD1 | TRBV7-2 | - | TGTGCCAGCAGCTTGAAGTCAGGGGGCACTGAAGTTTTCTTT | CASSLKSGGTEVFF
TRBJ2-2 | - | TRBV19 | few | TGTGCCAGTAGTATATCGGGGGGCGGTCAGTCCGGGGAGCTGTTTTTT | CASSISGGGQSGELFF
TRBJ2-2 | TRBD2 | TRBV24-1 | many | TGTGCCACCAGTGATCCGACTAGCGGGAGTGTGGAGCTGTTTTTT | CATSDPTSGSVELFF
TRBJ2-7 | TRBD2 | TRBV7-6 | many | TGTGCCAGCAGCTTCGGCCTAGCGGGAGAAGGGTACGAGCAGTACTTC | CASSFGLAGEGYEQYF
TRBJ2-1 | - | TRBV5-4 | - | TGTGCCAGCAGCTTGCGGGTGGGTGAGCAGTTCTTC | CASSLRVGEQFF
TRBJ1-1 | - | TRBV25-1 | many | TGTGCCAGCAGTGACCTAAGTTCGACTGAAGCTTTCTTT | CASSDLSSTEAFF
TRBJ2-3 | - | TRBV7-3 | many | TGTGCCAGCAGCTTAGGCATAGCACGGAGCACAGATACGCAGTATTTT | CASSLGIARSTDTQYF
TRBJ2-6 | - | TRBV20-1 | many | TGCAGTGGACTCCGGGCTGGGGCCAACGTCCTGACTTTC | CSGLRAGANVLTF
TRBJ1-2 | - | TRBV6-2/TRBV6-3 | many | TGTGCCAGCAGCCGAGACCCCTATGGCTACACCTTC | CASSRDPYGYTF
TRBJ1-3 | - | TRBV6-2/TRBV6-3 | many | TGTGCCAGCAGTTCGGGACTGCTCTCTGGAAACACCATATATTTT | CASSSGLLSGNTIYF
TRBJ2-7 | TRBD2 | TRBV29-1 | many | TGCAGCGTTGTATTAACTAGCGGAAGCTCCTACGAGCAGTACTTC | CSVVLTSGSSYEQYF
TRBJ2-3 | - | TRBV24-1 | many | TGTGCCACCAGTGACCGAGGTAGCCTCTCCACAGATACGCAGTATTTT | CATSDRGSLSTDTQYF
TRBJ2-1 | TRBD2 | TRBV7-2 | - | TGTGCCAGCAGCTTGGGACCTAGCGGAACCCTTGGGAATGGGCAGTTCTTC | CASSLGPSGTLGNGQFF
TRBJ2-3 | - | TRBV20-1 | many | TGCAGTGCCCGCTACGAATCCCGTCTTCCAGATACGCAGTATTTT | CSARYESRLPDTQYF
TRBJ2-2 | TRBD2 | TRBV7-6 | many | TGTGCCAGCAGCCCATTATCCCCCCAGCGGGAGGGGAACACCGGGGAGCTGTTTTTT | CASSPLSPQREGNTGELFF
TRBJ2-1 | TRBD2 | TRBV20-1 | many | TGCAGTGCTAGAGAGACGACTAGCGGGAGGGCCGTTTACAATGAGCAGTTCTTC | CSARETTSGRAVYNEQFF
TRBJ2-7 | - | TRBV6-2/TRBV6-3 | - | TGTGCCAGCAGCACCTACTCCGAGCAGTACTTC | CASSTYSEQYF
TRBJ2-1 | TRBD2 | TRBV12-3/TRBV12-4 | many | TGTGCCAGCAGTCTCAGACTAGCGGGAGCGAGGCATGAGCAGTTCTTC | CASSLRLAGARHEQFF
TRBJ2-5 | - | TRBV24-1 | many | TGTGCCACCAGTGATTGGACGGGGAGTTCTTTCCAAGAGACCCAGTACTTC | CATSDWTGSSFQETQYF
TRBJ1-2 | - | TRBV7-9 | few | TGTGCCAGCAGCTTAGGTGGGATTGGTGGCTACACCTTC | CASSLGGIGGYTF
TRBJ2-7 | TRBD1 | TRBV5-1 | few | TGCGCCAGCAGCCGGGACAGGGATCACTACGAGCAGTACTTC | CASSRDRDHYEQYF
TRBJ2-7 | TRBD1 | TRBV6-1 | few | TGTGCCAGCAGTGAAGCGGGGACAGGTTCCTACGAGCAGTACTTC | CASSEAGTGSYEQYF
TRBJ2-7 | - | TRBV2 | many | TGTGCCAGCAGTGAAGCGGGGGCCCCCAGTTACGAGCAGTACTTC | CASSEAGAPSYEQYF
TRBJ2-6 | - | TRBV3-1 | many | TGTGCCAGCAGCCAGTCCGGGGCGGGACGCATCTCTGGGGCCAACGTCCTGACTTTC | CASSQSGAGRISGANVLTF
TRBJ1-1 | TRBD1 | TRBV28 | many | TGTGCCAGCAGTTTGTCCAGGGGGGGTGAAGCTTTCTTT | CASSLSRGGEAFF
TRBJ2-1 | TRBD2 | TRBV9 | many | TGTGCCAGCAGCCTTGGGACTAGCGGGACCTACAATGAGCAGTTCTTC | CASSLGTSGTYNEQFF
TRBJ2-2 | - | TRBV28 | few | TGTGCCAGTCGACAGGGACTTGGCCTTCCCGGGGAGCTGTTTTTT | CASRQGLGLPGELFF
TRBJ2-3 | TRBD1 | TRBV12-5 | many | TGTGCTAGTGGTCTGCTGGGACAGGACTTATTAGATACGCAGTATTTT | CASGLLGQDLLDTQYF
TRBJ2-1 | TRBD2 | TRBV7-2 | many | TGTGCCAGCAGCTTAAGTGGCGGGAGGGACTATGAGCAGTTCTTC | CASSLSGGRDYEQFF
TRBJ1-1 | TRBD1 | TRBV6-2/TRBV6-3 | many | TGTGCCAGCAGTACCGGACAGGGGAAAGTCTCTGAAGCTTTCTTT | CASSTGQGKVSEAFF
TRBJ1-2 | - | TRBV11-2 | - | TGTGCCAGCAGCTTAGATTGGGCCGCTTCGGATGGCTACACCTTC | CASSLDWAASDGYTF
TRBJ1-5 | - | TRBV2 | many | TGTGCCAGCAGCGGGAGCAATCAGCCCCAGCATTTT | CASSGSNQPQHF
TRBJ1-1 | TRBD1 | TRBV5-1 | many | TGCGCCAGCAGCTTGGCCAAAGGGGGCCGGTCTCGGACTGAAGCTTTCTTT | CASSLAKGGRSRTEAFF
TRBJ2-1 | - | TRBV20-1 | many | TGCAGTGCCCTGTCCGGGGCAAGGAACTACAATGAGCAGTTCTTC | CSALSGARNYNEQFF
TRBJ1-5 | - | TRBV12-3/TRBV12-4 | many | TGTGCCAGCGCCCGGCGCCAAGATCAGCCCCAGCATTTT | CASARRQDQPQHF
TRBJ2-7 | - | TRBV20-1 | many | TGCAGTGCTAGAGGTACAAGCCTCTCCTACGAGCAGTACTTC | CSARGTSLSYEQYF
TRBJ1-6 | - | TRBV6-5 | few | TGTGCCAGCAGTTACTCGACTTCTGGAGCGTATAATTCACCCCTCCACTTT | CASSYSTSGAYNSPLHF
TRBJ1-2 | - | TRBV28 | many | TGTGCCAGCTATCGCCCGGGAGAGGGGGATGGCTACACCTTC | CASYRPGEGDGYTF
TRBJ1-2 | - | TRBV3-1 | many | TGTGCCAGCAGCCAATATCAGGGCACCTATGGCTACACCTTC | CASSQYQGTYGYTF
TRBJ2-5 | - | TRBV7-7 | many | TGTGCCGTGGGGACGGATCCGGCGACCCAGTACTTC | CAVGTDPATQYF
TRBJ1-5 | - | TRBV5-1 | many | TGCGCCAGCAGCCTCCTCGGGATCCCCAATCAGCCCCAGCATTTT | CASSLLGIPNQPQHF
TRBJ1-6 | TRBD1 | TRBV28 | many | TGTGCCAGCAGTTTGTTACAGGGGATTAAATATAATTCACCCCTCCACTTT | CASSLLQGIKYNSPLHF